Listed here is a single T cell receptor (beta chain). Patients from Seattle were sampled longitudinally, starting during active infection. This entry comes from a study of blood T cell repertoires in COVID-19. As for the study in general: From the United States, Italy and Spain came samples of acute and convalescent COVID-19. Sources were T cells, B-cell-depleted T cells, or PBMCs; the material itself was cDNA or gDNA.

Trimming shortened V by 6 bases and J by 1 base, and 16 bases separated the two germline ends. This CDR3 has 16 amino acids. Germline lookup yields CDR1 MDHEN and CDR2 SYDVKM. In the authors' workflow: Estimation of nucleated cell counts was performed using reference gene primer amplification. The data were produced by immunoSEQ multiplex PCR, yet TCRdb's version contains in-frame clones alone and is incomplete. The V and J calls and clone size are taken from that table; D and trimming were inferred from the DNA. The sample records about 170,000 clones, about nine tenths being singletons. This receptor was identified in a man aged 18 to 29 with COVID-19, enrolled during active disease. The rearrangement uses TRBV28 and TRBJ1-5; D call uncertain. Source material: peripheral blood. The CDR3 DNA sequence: TGTGCCAGCAGCTTGAAGCAGGTTAGGAGCAATCAGCCCCAGCATTTT. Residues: CASSLKQVRSNQPQHF.